The 16 T cell receptor beta chains listed next were all sequenced from one sample in a study of T-cell reconstitution after alpha-beta-depleted transplantation in children. Researchers prepared the TCRbeta library using unique molecular identifiers, the study reports. TCRdb ran MiXCR on the PCR reads and lists one entry per CDR3 protein. Among 700,000 or so distinct CDR3 sequences, around 14% were seen once, and the ten largest hold around 0.8%. The specimen was PBMCs, collected before TCRalphabeta/CD19-depleted stem cell transplant. The origin of the receptors is a girl aged 2-10 years with congenital amegakaryocytic thrombocytopenia, due to receive a stem cell transplant.

This clonotype was found many times. The V and J genes are TRBV12-5 and TRBJ2-7; no clear D gene. The length of the CDR3 is 14 residues. The germline gives CDR1 LGHNT, CDR2 FRNRAP. Trimming left V 7 bases short and J 3 bases short, with 16 bases between. The CDR3 DNA sequence: TGTGCTAGTGCTCTACAAACCACGTACTACGAGCAGTACTTC. It specifies CASALQTTYYEQYF.

The table lists this clonotype with a few counts. The chain employs TRBV5-1 and TRBJ2-5; a possible D gene is TRBD2 (5 bases). The CDR3 loop spans 15 amino acids. Trimming shortened V by 0 bases and J by 1 base, and 10 bases separated the two germline ends. The germline CDR1 and CDR2 sequences are SGHRS and YFSETQ. The CDR3 reads CASSLAGTFQETQYF. The DNA for the CDR3 is TGCGCCAGCAGCTTGGCGGGAACCTTCCAAGAGACCCAGTACTTC.

The J gene is TRBJ2-1, the V gene TRBV10-3; D gene uncertain. CDR3 length equals 14 residues. CDR1 ENHRY and CDR2 SYGVKD come from the germline V gene. The V end lost 0 bases, the J end lost 8 bases, and 11 bases lay between the germline ends. DNA of the CDR3: TGTGCCATCAGTGAGTCCCCTAGTGTCGATGAGCAGTTCTTC. Its translation: CAISESPSVDEQFF.

This clonotype was seen many times. The V gene is TRBV11-2, the J gene TRBJ2-7; 7 bases are shared with TRBD1. V trimming: 1 base; J trimming: 3 bases; junction bases outside the gene matches: 6. Germline assignment: CDR1 SGHAT and CDR2 FQNNGV. CDR3 length: 15 amino acids. The CDR3 DNA reads as TGTGCCAGCAGCTTAGTCCAGGGGGTTCTCTACGAGCAGTACTTC. It is translated as CASSLVQGVLYEQYF.

This clonotype was picked up a small number of times. J is TRBJ2-7 and V is TRBV14, with TRBD1 identical over 9 bases. Per the germline V gene, CDR1 is SGHDN and CDR2 is FVKESK. The CDR3 has 15 residues. V trimming: 4 bases; J trimming: 5 bases; junction bases outside the gene matches: 9. The CDR3 nucleotides read TGTGCCAGCAGCCTTCTGGGACAGGGTCGAAACGAGCAGTACTTC. Protein: CASSLLGQGRNEQYF.

This clonotype was seen once. The V and J genes are TRBV11-2 and TRBJ2-1, with D unclear. Germline assignment: CDR1 SGHAT and CDR2 FQNNGV. The CDR3 has 13 amino acids. V was pared by 0 bases and J by 7 bases, with 7 bases between. CDR3: CASSLDCHNEQFF. CDR3 nucleotides: TGTGCCAGCAGCTTAGATTGCCATAATGAGCAGTTCTTC. Complete variable domain (other parts from reference TRBV11-2 and TRBJ2-1): EAGVAQSPRYKIIEKRQSVAFWCNPISGHATLYWYQQILGQGPKLLIQFQNNGVVDDSQLPKDRFSAERLKGVDSTLKIQPAKLEDSAVYLCASSLDCHNEQFFGPGTRLTVL.

CDR3: CASSPLTSAQETQYF. The CDR3 DNA reads as TGCGCCAGCAGCCCGCTGACTAGCGCGCAAGAGACCCAGTACTTC. The gene calls are TRBV5-1 and TRBJ2-5; TRBD2 matches 8 bases. Germline V lookup: CDR1 SGHRS, CDR2 YFSETQ. The CDR3 covers 15 residues. Losses at the gene ends were 4 bases for V and 2 bases for J; bases not matched to a gene: 7.

This clonotype has a handful of counts. This chain uses TRBV5-1 with TRBJ2-5, with D perhaps TRBD1 (5 bases). In germline, CDR1 is SGHRS, CDR2 YFSETQ. The length of the CDR3 is 15 residues. V lost 3 bases, J lost 5 bases, and 17 bases lay in between. This CDR3 is CASSSYAGPGETQYF. In DNA, the CDR3 is TGCGCCAGCAGCTCCTACGCAGGGCCCGGGGAGACCCAGTACTTC. Full variable domain (outside the CDR3, taken from reference TRBV5-1 and TRBJ2-5): KAGVTQTPRYLIKTRGQQVTLSCSPISGHRSVSWYQQTPGQGLQFLFEYFSETQRNKGNFPGRFSGRQFSNSRSEMNVSTLELGDSALYLCASSSYAGPGETQYFGPGTRLLVL.

This clonotype was counted ten times or more. This chain uses TRBV20-1 with TRBJ2-3, with D maybe TRBD1 (5 bases). This CDR3 is 12 amino acids long. Germline CDR1 and CDR2: DFQATT and SNEGSKA (reference sequence). V dropped 3 bases and J dropped 3 bases, with 7 bases sitting between them. CDR3 in amino acids: CSARQGTDTQYF. CDR3 bases: TGCAGTGCTAGGCAGGGAACAGATACGCAGTATTTT.

The J gene is TRBJ1-1, the V gene TRBV30; D gene ambiguous. CDR1 is GTSNPN and CDR2 is SVGIG in the germline V gene (reference sequence). CDR3 length: 14 residues. Trimming shortened V by 0 bases and J by 0 bases, and 8 bases separated the two germline ends. The DNA of the CDR3 is TGTGCCTGGAGTGTACGGCAGTTGAACACTGAAGCTTTCTTT. Its protein product is CAWSVRQLNTEAFF.

This chain connects TRBV7-8 to TRBJ2-7; perhaps TRBD2 as D (6 bases). Trimming left V 5 bases short and J 6 bases short, with 23 bases between. The CDR3 covers 16 residues. Germline CDR1 and CDR2: SGHVS and FQNEAQ. The CDR3 region has the DNA TGTGCCAGCAGCCTAGGGGACCGGGAGCCGTTCTCCGAGCAGTACTTC. Translation gives CASSLGDREPFSEQYF.

This clonotype was found a few times. The chain combines TRBV5-1 with TRBJ1-1, with D tentatively TRBD1 (5 bases). Germline loops: CDR1 SGHRS, CDR2 YFSETQ. The CDR3 is 15 amino acids. The ends were cut back, 3 bases at V and 0 bases at J, with 12 bases in the middle. CDR3 in DNA: TGCGCCAGCAGCTCTACCGGGACGGTGAACACTGAAGCTTTCTTT. Protein product: CASSSTGTVNTEAFF.

To note about this clonotype: At one boundary the junction diverges from the germline segment, which might be a read error. V gene TRBV7-6 combines with J gene TRBJ2-5, with TRBD2 matching 8 bases. CDR1 and CDR2 from the germline V gene are SGHVS and FNYEAQ. The CDR3 length is 16 residues. The CDR3 nucleotides are TGTGCCAGCAGCTTAGCTGGGACTAGAGTTTTTGAGACTCAGTACTTC. Protein: CASSLAGTRVFETQYF.

This clonotype was picked up many times. The chain uses TRBV5-5 and TRBJ2-7, with D perhaps matching TRBD1 (6 bases). Trimming took 0 bases from V and 3 from J, leaving 16 bases between them. There are 16 residues in the CDR3. Looked up from germline, CDR1 is SGHKS and CDR2 is YYEKEE (reference sequence). CDR3 region: CASSLVGATANYEQYF. The CDR3 nucleotides are TGTGCCAGCAGCTTGGTGGGGGCGACGGCGAACTACGAGCAGTACTTC.

This clonotype was seen ten or more times. The chain carries TRBV7-2 and TRBJ2-1, with 10 positions matching TRBD2. V trimming: 5 bases; J trimming: 3 bases; junction bases outside the gene matches: 10. CDR1 SGHTA and CDR2 FQGNSA come from the germline V gene. The CDR3 consists of 17 residues. The chain's CDR3 is CASSPTFGTSDYNEQFF. Here the CDR3 DNA reads TGTGCCAGCAGCCCGACCTTCGGGACTAGCGACTACAATGAGCAGTTCTTC.

This clonotype was counted many times. The chain employs TRBV7-6 and TRBJ2-7; D possibly matches TRBD1 or TRBD2 (6 bases each). Germline V gives CDR1 SGHVS, CDR2 FNYEAQ. V was pared by 4 bases and J by 3 bases, with 16 bases between. The CDR3 is made up of 15 amino acids. The DNA for the CDR3 is TGTGCCAGCAGCTGGGGGGCGAGATATAACTACGAGCAGTACTTC. Its translation: CASSWGARYNYEQYF.